Listed here is a single TCR beta chain. Antigen: not known. This entry comes from a study of response to subunit inactivated influenza vaccine. Points from the study as a whole: It was suggested by the authors that few new T cells are recruited by each seasonal influenza vaccination.

TCRdb reanalysed the RT-PCR reads using MiXCR and keeps one entry per CDR3 protein. The table includes over 650,000 distinct CDR3 sequences, less than 20% detected once. The TCR originated in a man in his fifties or sixties who received an inactivated influenza vaccine. Sequencing used PBMCs from blood, obtained more than 4 days after vaccination.

The CDR3 DNA reads as TGTGCCACCTCCCAACCTCGGGACTCTTACAATGAGCAGTTCTTC. Protein product: CATSQPRDSYNEQFF. V is TRBV12-3 or TRBV12-4 and J is TRBJ2-1, with D perhaps matching TRBD2 (6 bases). This CDR3 is 15 amino acids long. V shed 10 bases and J shed 4 bases, with 20 bases lying between them.